The 13 T cell receptor beta chains reported below all come from one sample, sequenced in a study of vaccination effects on CD4 cells after COVID-19 (dated 2022 in TCRdb). After around ten days of culture, CD4+ T cells were isolated with the EasySep CD4+ T cell isolation kit. Library method: the immunoSEQ multiplex PCR assay. TCRdb took over this immuneACCESS table, retaining in-frame rearrangements with V and J assigned. Such tables are incomplete; in checked studies, under half of the missing clones stem from an unresolved V gene, and the remainder is unexplained. This sample has tens of thousands of clones in its table, and approximately 80% of those were observed once. Around 2.1% of the sample rests with the top ten. Antigens of these TCRs are unknown. The sample here was CD4+ T cells from PBMCs cultured without peptide, taken before COVID-19 vaccination. The receptor source for this set is a human donor who received a COVID-19 vaccine.

The chain recombines TRBV6-2 or TRBV6-3 with TRBJ1-5; D not resolved. V was shortened by 2 bases and J by 3 bases, with 8 bases between the two germline ends. Germline V gives CDR1 MNHEY, CDR2 SVGEGT. The CDR3 has 14 residues. CDR3 DNA sequence: TGTGCCAGCAGTTACGGGCAGCCCAATCAGCCCCAGCATTTT. It codes for CASSYGQPNQPQHF.

The chain has TRBV24-1 and TRBJ2-3, with TRBD2 identical over 7 bases. V trimming: 3 bases; J trimming: 5 bases; junction bases outside the gene matches: 4. Germline values: CDR1 KGHDR, CDR2 SFDVKD. There are 14 residues in the CDR3. Here the CDR3 DNA reads TGTGCCACCAGTGATCCCGGGACTATAGATACGCAGTATTTT. Amino acids: CATSDPGTIDTQYF.

The J gene is TRBJ1-4, the V gene TRBV5-1; 8 bases align to TRBD1. The V and J ends lost 0 bases and 4 bases, in that order; junction bases with no gene match: 5. There are 16 residues in the CDR3. Germline V gene data show CDR1 as SGHRS and CDR2 as YFSETQ. DNA for the CDR3: TGCGCCAGCAGCTTGGGCAGGGGGCGTATTAATGAAAAACTGTTTTTT. Translation gives CASSLGRGRINEKLFF.

The chain links TRBV4-1 to TRBJ2-4; 7 bases fit TRBD2. The junction had 15 bases not matched to a gene; V was cut back by 2 bases and J by 8 bases. This CDR3 comprises 17 residues. In germline, CDR1 is MGHRA, CDR2 YSYEKL. CDR3 sequence: CASSQPQGSLGGDIQYF. The CDR3 DNA sequence: TGCGCCAGCAGCCAACCCCAGGGTAGTTTGGGGGGGGACATTCAGTACTTC.

The CDR3 region has the DNA TGTGCCAGCAGTTTATTCCAGAACACTGAAGCTTTCTTT. It specifies CASSLFQNTEAFF. The chain uses TRBV12-3 or TRBV12-4 and TRBJ1-1; D uncertain. The CDR3 totals 13 residues. V was clipped by 2 bases and J by 1 base, with 5 bases between them.

The rearrangement joins TRBV5-1 to TRBJ2-1, with D possibly being TRBD1 (6 bases). Germline values: CDR1 SGHRS, CDR2 YFSETQ. This CDR3 has 15 amino acids. Trimming removed 0 bases at V and 4 bases at J, with 11 bases between. The CDR3 bases are TGCGCCAGCAGCTTGGCAGGGGATGCGTACAATGAGCAGTTCTTC. Translating gives CASSLAGDAYNEQFF.

The sample holds a few counts of this clone. The chain recombines TRBV5-1 with TRBJ2-1, with 13 bases lining up with TRBD2. The CDR3 is made up of 15 amino acids. Per the germline V gene, CDR1 is SGHRS and CDR2 is YFSETQ. The V and J ends lost 3 bases and 4 bases, in that order; junction bases with no gene match: 1. DNA of the CDR3: TGCGCCAGCAGCTGGACTAGCGGGGGTTACAATGAGCAGTTCTTC. It yields the protein CASSWTSGGYNEQFF.

The chain carries TRBV2 and TRBJ1-5; unclear D gene. The V and J ends lost 4 bases and 0 bases respectively, with 4 bases between them. Germline CDR1 and CDR2: SNHLY and FYNNEI. The CDR3 loop spans 13 amino acids. CDR3 residues: CASSVYSNQPQHF. The CDR3 nucleotides read TGTGCCAGCAGTGTATATAGCAATCAGCCCCAGCATTTT.

The chain uses TRBV9 and TRBJ2-1, with 9 bases matching TRBD2. This CDR3 has 16 amino acids. Germline assignment: CDR1 SGDLS and CDR2 YYNGEE. The V and J ends lost 0 bases and 1 base, in that order; junction bases with no gene match: 2. CDR3 sequence reads: CASSVVLAGSYNEQFF. The DNA of the CDR3 is TGTGCCAGCAGCGTAGTACTAGCGGGTTCCTACAATGAGCAGTTCTTC.

CDR3 DNA sequence: TGTGCCAGCAGCCTAAGATTAGGTAGCGAAAATGAGCAGTTCTTC. Residues: CASSLRLGSENEQFF. The rearrangement links TRBV11-2 to TRBJ2-1; perhaps TRBD2 as D (5 bases). The CDR3 sequence is 15 residues long. V gave up 5 bases and J gave up 7 bases, with 18 bases separating them. Germline V gives CDR1 SGHAT, CDR2 FQNNGV. Variable domain in full (rest from reference TRBV11-2 and TRBJ2-1): EAGVAQSPRYKIIEKRQSVAFWCNPISGHATLYWYQQILGQGPKLLIQFQNNGVVDDSQLPKDRFSAERLKGVDSTLKIQPAKLEDSAVYLCASSLRLGSENEQFFGPGTRLTVL.

The V call is TRBV6-5, the J call TRBJ1-5, with 7 nucleotides matching TRBD1. This CDR3 region has 13 residues. Germline-derived CDR1 and CDR2 are MNHEY and SVGAGI. The J segment lost 4 bases and the V segment lost 6 bases, leaving 3 bases of the junction unmatched. The CDR3 coding sequence is TGTGCCAGCAGACGGGACAGTAATCAGCCCCAGCATTTT. Its protein is CASRRDSNQPQHF.

This clone was detected only once. The chain carries TRBV7-2 and TRBJ1-2, with 9 bases matching TRBD1. The CDR3 loop spans 18 amino acids. J lost 4 bases, V lost 4 bases, and 16 bases had no gene match. Germline loops: CDR1 SGHTA, CDR2 FQGNSA. CDR3 in DNA: TGTGCCAGCAGCTATCTATATTCCGGGACAGGGAAAGCCTATGGCTACACCTTC. It yields the protein CASSYLYSGTGKAYGYTF.

The chain uses TRBV28 and TRBJ2-5; 9 bases are a match to TRBD1. Germline CDR1 is MDHEN and CDR2 is SYDVKM. With V trimmed by 7 bases and J by 4 bases, 10 bases remained unmatched. CDR3 length: 15 residues. CDR3 bases: TGTGCCAGCACCTCGGGACAGGGAAGGTTAGAGACCCAGTACTTC. This sequence encodes CASTSGQGRLETQYF.